This TCR beta chain was identified during a study of cytomegalovirus exposure and HLA in healthy donors. Study-level findings and limits: Later analysis showed TCR association rates varying by HLA locus, highest for DRB1 and lowest for HLA-C.

The study ran its PCR with 60 Vbeta and 13 Jbeta primers. Here immunoSEQ multiplex PCR was the method, and the copy in TCRdb shows in-frame clones only, minus some. The sample gives 160,000 or so clones, around 80% of which show up once; about 6.8% is in the top ten. As regards this clone: The target antigen is unknown.

Trimming at V came to 3 bases and at J to 0 bases, leaving 3 bases not matched to a gene. This CDR3 has 15 residues. Germline loops: CDR1 ENHRY, CDR2 SYGVKD. Material: PBMCs. The receptor was derived from a man between 45 and 60 years old in good health and CMV-seropositive. V and J are TRBV10-3 and TRBJ2-7; 9 bases fit TRBD2. The CDR3 spells CAISDRTSASYEQYF. The CDR3 DNA reads as TGTGCCATCAGTGATAGGACTAGCGCCTCCTACGAGCAGTACTTC.